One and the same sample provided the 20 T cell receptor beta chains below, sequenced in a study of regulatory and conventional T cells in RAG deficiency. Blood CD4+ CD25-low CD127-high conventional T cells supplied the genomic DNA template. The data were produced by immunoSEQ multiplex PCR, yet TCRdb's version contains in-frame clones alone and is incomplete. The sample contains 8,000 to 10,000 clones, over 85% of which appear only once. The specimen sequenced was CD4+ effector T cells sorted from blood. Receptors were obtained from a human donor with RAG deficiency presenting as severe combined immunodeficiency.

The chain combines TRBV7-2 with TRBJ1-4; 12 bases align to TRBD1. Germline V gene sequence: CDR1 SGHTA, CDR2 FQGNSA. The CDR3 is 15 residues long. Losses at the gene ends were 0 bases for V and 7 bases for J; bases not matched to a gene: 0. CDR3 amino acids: CASSLAGQGAEKLFF. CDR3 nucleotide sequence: TGTGCCAGCAGCTTAGCGGGACAGGGGGCTGAAAAACTGTTTTTT.

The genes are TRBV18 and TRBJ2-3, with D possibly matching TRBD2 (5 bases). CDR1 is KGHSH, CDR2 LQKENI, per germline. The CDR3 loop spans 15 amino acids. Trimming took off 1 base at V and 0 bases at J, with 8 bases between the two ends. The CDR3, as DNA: TGTGCCAGCTCACCACGCGCGGGTAGCACAGATACGCAGTATTTT. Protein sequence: CASSPRAGSTDTQYF.

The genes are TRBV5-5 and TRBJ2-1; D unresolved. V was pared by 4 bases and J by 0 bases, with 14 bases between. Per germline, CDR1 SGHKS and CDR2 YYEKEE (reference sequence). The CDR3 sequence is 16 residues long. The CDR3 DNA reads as TGTGCCAGCAGCCCCCCCGACTGGAGCTCCTACAATGAGCAGTTCTTC. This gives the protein CASSPPDWSSYNEQFF.

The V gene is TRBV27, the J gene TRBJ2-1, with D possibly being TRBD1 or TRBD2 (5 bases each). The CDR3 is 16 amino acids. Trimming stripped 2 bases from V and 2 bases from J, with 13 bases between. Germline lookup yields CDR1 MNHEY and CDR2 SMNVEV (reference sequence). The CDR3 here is CASSLDGGRTYNEQFF. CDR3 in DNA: TGTGCCAGCAGTTTAGATGGGGGAAGAACCTACAATGAGCAGTTCTTC.

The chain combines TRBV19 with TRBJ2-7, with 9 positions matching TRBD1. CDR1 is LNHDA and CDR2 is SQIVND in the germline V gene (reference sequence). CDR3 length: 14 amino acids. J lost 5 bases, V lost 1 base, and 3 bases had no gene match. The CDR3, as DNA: TGTGCCAGTAGTATAGTACAGGGGGCCGACGAGCAGTACTTC. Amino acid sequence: CASSIVQGADEQYF. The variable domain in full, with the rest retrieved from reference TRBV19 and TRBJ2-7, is DGGITQSPKYLFRKEGQNVTLSCEQNLNHDAMYWYRQDPGQGLRLIYYSQIVNDFQKGDIAEGYSVSREKKESFPLTVTSAQKNPTAFYLCASSIVQGADEQYFGPGTRLTVT.

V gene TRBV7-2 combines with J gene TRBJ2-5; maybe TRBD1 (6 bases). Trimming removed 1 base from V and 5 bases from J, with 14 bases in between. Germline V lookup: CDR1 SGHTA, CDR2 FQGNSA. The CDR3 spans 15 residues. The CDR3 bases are TGTGCCAGCAGCTTAGTCGAGGGGGAATGGGAGACCCAGTACTTC. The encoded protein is CASSLVEGEWETQYF. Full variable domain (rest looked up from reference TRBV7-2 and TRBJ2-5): GAGVSQSPSNKVTEKGKDVELRCDPISGHTALYWYRQSLGQGLEFLIYFQGNSAPDKSGLPSDRFSAERTGGSVSTLTIQRTQQEDSAVYLCASSLVEGEWETQYFGPGTRLLVL.

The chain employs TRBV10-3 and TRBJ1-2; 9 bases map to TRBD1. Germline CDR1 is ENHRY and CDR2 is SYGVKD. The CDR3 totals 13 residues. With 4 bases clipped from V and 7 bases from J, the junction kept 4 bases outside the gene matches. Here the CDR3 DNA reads TGTGCCATCAGTGGGACAGGGGTTTTTGGCTACACCTTC. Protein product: CAISGTGVFGYTF.

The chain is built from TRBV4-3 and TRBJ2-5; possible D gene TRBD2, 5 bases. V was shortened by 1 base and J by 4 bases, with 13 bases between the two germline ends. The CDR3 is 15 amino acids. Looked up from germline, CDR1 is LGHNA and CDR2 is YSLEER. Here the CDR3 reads CASSQGRGRGETQYF. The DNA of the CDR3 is TGCGCCAGCAGCCAAGGGCGAGGGCGCGGAGAGACCCAGTACTTC.

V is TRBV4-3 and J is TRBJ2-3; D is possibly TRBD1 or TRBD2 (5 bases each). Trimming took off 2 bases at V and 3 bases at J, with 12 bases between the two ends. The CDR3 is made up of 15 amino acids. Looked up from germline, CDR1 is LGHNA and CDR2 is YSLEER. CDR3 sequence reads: CASSQNGGWTDTQYF. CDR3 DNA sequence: TGCGCCAGCAGCCAAAATGGGGGTTGGACAGATACGCAGTATTTT.

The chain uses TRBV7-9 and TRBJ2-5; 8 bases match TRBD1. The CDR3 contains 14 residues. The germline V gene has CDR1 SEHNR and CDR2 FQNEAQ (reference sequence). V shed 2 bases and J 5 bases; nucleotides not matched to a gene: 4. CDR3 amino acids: CASSLKAGGETQYF. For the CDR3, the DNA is TGTGCCAGCAGCTTAAAGGCAGGGGGCGAGACCCAGTACTTC.

For the CDR3, the DNA is TGTGCTAGTGGTTTGGACTCTGGAAACACCATATATTTT. As protein: CASGLDSGNTIYF. The chain is built from TRBV12-5 and TRBJ1-3, with unresolved D. The CDR3 is 13 residues long. Trimming removed 1 base from V and 0 bases from J, with 1 base in between. The V gene's germline CDR1 is LGHNT and CDR2 FRNRAP.

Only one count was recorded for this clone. The CDR3 DNA follows: TGTGCCAGCAGCTTAGGTTGGGACACCGGGGAGCTGTTTTTT. Translated, it gives CASSLGWDTGELFF. This chain connects TRBV11-2 to TRBJ2-2; D gene ambiguous. The germline gives CDR1 SGHAT, CDR2 FQNNGV. This CDR3 comprises 14 residues. Trimming removed 1 base from V and 3 bases from J, with 6 bases in between.

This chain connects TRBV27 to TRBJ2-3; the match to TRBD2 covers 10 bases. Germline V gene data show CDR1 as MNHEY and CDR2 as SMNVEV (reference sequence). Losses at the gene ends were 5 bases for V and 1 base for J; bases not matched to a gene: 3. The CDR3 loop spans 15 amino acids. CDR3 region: CASSPGTSGTDTQYF. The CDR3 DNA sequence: TGTGCCAGCAGTCCTGGGACTAGCGGCACAGATACGCAGTATTTT.

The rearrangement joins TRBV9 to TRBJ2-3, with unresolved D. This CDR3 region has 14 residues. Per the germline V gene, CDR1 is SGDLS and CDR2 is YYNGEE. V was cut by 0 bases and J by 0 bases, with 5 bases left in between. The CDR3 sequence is CASSVGPSTDTQYF. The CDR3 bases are TGTGCCAGCAGCGTAGGACCGAGCACAGATACGCAGTATTTT.

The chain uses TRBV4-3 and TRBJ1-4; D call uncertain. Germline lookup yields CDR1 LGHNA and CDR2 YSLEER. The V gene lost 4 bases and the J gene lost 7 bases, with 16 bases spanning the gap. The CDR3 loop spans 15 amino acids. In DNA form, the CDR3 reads TGCGCCAGCAGCCCGAGGGCCTCGGGTGGTGAAAAACTGTTTTTT. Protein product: CASSPRASGGEKLFF.

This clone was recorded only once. The CDR3 sequence: CASSYSKPSQGYEQYF. CDR3 sequence (DNA): TGTGCCAGCAGTTACTCGAAACCCTCCCAGGGGTACGAGCAGTACTTC. The chain combines TRBV6-5 with TRBJ2-7, with D tentatively TRBD1 (6 bases). Trimming removed 0 bases at V and 4 bases at J, with 16 bases between. This CDR3 is 16 amino acids long. Germline CDR1 MNHEY, CDR2 SVGAGI.

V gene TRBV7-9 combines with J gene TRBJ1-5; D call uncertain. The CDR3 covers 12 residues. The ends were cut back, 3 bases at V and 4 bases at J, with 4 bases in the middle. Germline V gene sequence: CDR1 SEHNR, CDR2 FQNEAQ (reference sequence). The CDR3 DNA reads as TGTGCCAGCAGCTTGGGGAATCAGCCCCAGCATTTT. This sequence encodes CASSLGNQPQHF.

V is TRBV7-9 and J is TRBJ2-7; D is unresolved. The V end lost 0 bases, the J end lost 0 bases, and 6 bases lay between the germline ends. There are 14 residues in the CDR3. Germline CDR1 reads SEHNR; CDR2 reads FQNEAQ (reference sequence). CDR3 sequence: CASSLAGISYEQYF. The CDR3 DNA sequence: TGTGCCAGCAGCTTAGCGGGGATCTCCTACGAGCAGTACTTC. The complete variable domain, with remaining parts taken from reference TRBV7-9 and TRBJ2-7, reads DTGVSQNPRHKITKRGQNVTFRCDPISEHNRLYWYRQTLGQGPEFLTYFQNEAQLEKSRLLSDRFSAERPKGSFSTLEIQRTEQGDSAMYLCASSLAGISYEQYFGPGTRLTVT.

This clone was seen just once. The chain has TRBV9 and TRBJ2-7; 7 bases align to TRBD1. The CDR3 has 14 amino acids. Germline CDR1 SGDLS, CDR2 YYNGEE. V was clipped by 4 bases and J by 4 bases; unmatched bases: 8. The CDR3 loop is CASSKTGKGYEQYF. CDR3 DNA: TGTGCCAGCAGCAAGACAGGGAAAGGATACGAGCAGTACTTC.

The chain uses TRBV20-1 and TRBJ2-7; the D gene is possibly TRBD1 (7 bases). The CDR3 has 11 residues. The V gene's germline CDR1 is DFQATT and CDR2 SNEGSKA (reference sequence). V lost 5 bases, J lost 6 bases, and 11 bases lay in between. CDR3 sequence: CSAYRGGEQYF. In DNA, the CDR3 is TGCAGTGCTTACAGGGGAGGCGAGCAGTACTTC.